This passage covers 28 T cell receptor beta chains from one sample sequenced in a study of blood T cells in healthy people across ages. A second PCR, run for 7 to 11 cycles, used a sample-barcoded 5' primer plus a J-beta primer mix. Each CDR3 protein is one row after TCRdb ran MiXCR on the 5' RACE reads. Altogether about 510,000 distinct CDR3 sequences are present, over 25% being singletons, with the ten largest covering 3% to 4.5%. Another study also made use of these data, one on T cells of mothers and their children.

Sample: blood. These receptors were collected from a boy aged 2 to 9 in good health.

The chain couples TRBV4-3 to TRBJ2-7, with TRBD2 as a possible D gene (5 bases). Per germline, CDR1 LGHNA and CDR2 YSLEER. This CDR3 has 16 amino acids. The germline V and J ends were trimmed by 4 bases and 2 bases, with 18 bases remaining between them. The CDR3 loop reads CASSREGPPAPYEQYF. CDR3 DNA sequence: TGCGCCAGCAGCCGCGAGGGCCCGCCGGCTCCCTACGAGCAGTACTTC.

This clonotype appeared once. The V gene is TRBV7-8, the J gene TRBJ2-7, with 12 bases aligning to TRBD2. Germline-derived CDR1 and CDR2 are SGHVS and FQNEAQ. The CDR3 is 16 residues long. J gave up 6 bases and V 0 bases, and 6 bases lay outside the gene matches. DNA of the CDR3: TGTGCCAGCAGCTTAGCCAGACTAGCGGGAGTGAGCGAGCAGTACTTC. Protein product: CASSLARLAGVSEQYF.

This clonotype has just a few counts. The V call is TRBV24-1, the J call TRBJ2-1, with D possibly being TRBD2 (6 bases). The V gene's germline CDR1 is KGHDR and CDR2 SFDVKD. The CDR3 is 14 residues long. V dropped 11 bases and J dropped 6 bases, with 19 bases sitting between them. The CDR3 is CASGGTQLLNEQFF. DNA of the CDR3: TGTGCCAGCGGCGGGACGCAGCTCCTCAATGAGCAGTTCTTC.

The rearrangement uses TRBV10-3 and TRBJ2-5; 8 nucleotides line up with TRBD1. J gave up 4 bases and V 2 bases, and 3 bases lay outside the gene matches. Per the germline V gene, CDR1 is ENHRY and CDR2 is SYGVKD. This CDR3 is built from 14 residues. The CDR3 protein is CAISERTGTETQYF. The CDR3 DNA reads as TGTGCCATCAGTGAGAGGACAGGGACAGAGACCCAGTACTTC.

This clonotype was counted only a few times. This sequence joins TRBV6-5 and TRBJ2-1; no firm D call. The CDR3 has 15 amino acids. Trimming removed 6 bases from V and 0 bases from J, with 12 bases in between. Germline V gene data show CDR1 as MNHEY and CDR2 as SVGAGI. The CDR3 region is CASSSNGHSYNEQFF. In nucleotides, the CDR3 is TGTGCCAGCAGCTCAAACGGTCACTCCTACAATGAGCAGTTCTTC.

This chain connects TRBV3-1 to TRBJ1-1; 8 nucleotides align to TRBD1. V shed 1 base, J shed 6 bases, and the junction held 7 bases outside the gene matches. Germline V gene lookup returns CDR1 LGHDT and CDR2 YNNKEL (reference sequence). The CDR3 is 15 residues long. Here the CDR3 reads CASSQGTGGFAEAFF. CDR3 sequence (DNA): TGTGCCAGCAGCCAAGGAACAGGGGGATTCGCTGAAGCTTTCTTT.

This chain uses TRBV20-1 with TRBJ1-1; unclear D gene. Germline CDR1 reads DFQATT; CDR2 reads SNEGSKA (reference sequence). V was pared by 0 bases and J by 1 base, with 9 bases between. The CDR3 consists of 14 residues. The CDR3 protein is CSARDGDSNTEAFF. In DNA form, the CDR3 reads TGCAGTGCTAGAGATGGAGATTCGAACACTGAAGCTTTCTTT.

The rearrangement links TRBV25-1 to TRBJ2-7, with D perhaps matching TRBD2 (6 bases). V dropped 4 bases and J dropped 2 bases, with 15 bases sitting between them. This CDR3 has 15 residues. Per the germline V gene, CDR1 is MGHDK and CDR2 is SYGVNS. As DNA, the CDR3 is TGTGCCAGCAGTGGGGGGGTCCGAACACCCTACGAGCAGTACTTC. Translating it yields CASSGGVRTPYEQYF.

As DNA, the CDR3 is TGTGCCACCAGCAAGGGACTAGCGGAGACCCAGTACTTC. This gives the protein CATSKGLAETQYF. The chain is built from TRBV15 and TRBJ2-5; 10 bases are shared with TRBD2. CDR1 and CDR2 from the germline V gene are LNHNV and YYDKDF (reference sequence). The CDR3 loop spans 13 amino acids. The trim removed 4 bases at V and 5 bases at J, leaving 1 base unmatched.

The chain joins TRBV3-1 to TRBJ2-5, with unresolved D. V lost 4 bases, J lost 5 bases, and 8 bases lay in between. The germline V gene has CDR1 LGHDT and CDR2 YNNKEL (reference sequence). The CDR3 is made up of 12 amino acids. This CDR3 is CASSRLVETQYF. The CDR3 DNA sequence: TGTGCCAGCAGCCGCCTGGTGGAGACCCAGTACTTC.

This clonotype was seen more than once but under ten times. V is TRBV29-1 and J is TRBJ1-1; D may be TRBD1 (5 bases). The CDR3 is made up of 13 amino acids. V was clipped by 6 bases and J by 0 bases, with 11 bases between them. Germline CDR1 is SQVTM and CDR2 is ANQGSEA. CDR3 DNA: TGCAGCGTCAACAGGATTATGAACACTGAAGCTTTCTTT. Amino acids: CSVNRIMNTEAFF.

The gene calls are TRBV10-3 and TRBJ2-4; D call uncertain. CDR1 ENHRY and CDR2 SYGVKD come from the germline V gene. This CDR3 spans 19 amino acids. Trimming removed 0 bases from V and 3 bases from J, with 21 bases in between. The CDR3 bases are TGTGCCATCAGTGAGTCCCAATCCTACCCGCCTTTTGTCAAAAACATTCAGTACTTC. It translates to CAISESQSYPPFVKNIQYF.

This clonotype was detected many times. The chain has TRBV29-1 and TRBJ2-3, with TRBD1 matching over 10 bases. The CDR3 is made up of 15 amino acids. Trimming took 5 bases from V and 2 from J; bases not matched to a gene: 7. The germline gives CDR1 SQVTM, CDR2 ANQGSEA. The CDR3: CSVPSGTGDTDTQYF. In DNA form, the CDR3 reads TGCAGCGTTCCATCCGGGACAGGGGACACAGATACGCAGTATTTT.

In its sample, this clonotype was seen a few times. This chain uses TRBV7-2 with TRBJ2-7; D call uncertain. This CDR3 spans 15 amino acids. Germline CDR1 SGHTA, CDR2 FQGNSA. V lost 2 bases and J 3 bases, leaving 14 bases between the germline ends. The CDR3 region is CASSLFAPERYEQYF. Written as DNA, the CDR3 is TGTGCCAGCAGCTTATTCGCACCCGAACGCTACGAGCAGTACTTC.

This chain connects TRBV27 to TRBJ2-5; TRBD1 matches 8 bases. Germline V CDR1 and CDR2: MNHEY, SMNVEV (reference sequence). The ends lost 5 bases at V and 4 bases at J; junction bases unmatched: 9. The CDR3 sequence is 15 residues long. CDR3 loop: CASSAQGAGGETQYF. The DNA of the CDR3 is TGTGCCAGCAGTGCGCAGGGGGCAGGAGGAGAGACCCAGTACTTC.

The rearrangement uses TRBV7-6 and TRBJ2-5, with TRBD2 matching over 9 bases. The end of the DNA fits TRBJ2-1 better, so the J call may be wrong. CDR1 and CDR2 (germline): SGHVS, FNYEAQ. This CDR3 region has 14 residues. The CDR3 loop reads CASTQGSGRHEQFF. The CDR3 DNA reads as TGTGCCAGCACGCAAGGTAGCGGGAGACATGAGCAGTTCTTC.

The chain links TRBV20-1 to TRBJ2-7, with 8 bases identical to TRBD2. Judging by the DNA end, TRBJ2-1 fits better; the J call may be wrong. Germline V lookup: CDR1 DFQATT, CDR2 SNEGSKA (reference sequence). CDR3 length: 17 amino acids. In DNA, the CDR3 is TGCAGTGCCCGCCCACTAGCGGCCAACCCCGCCTACAATGAGCAGTTCTTC. It translates to CSARPLAANPAYNEQFF.

The V call is TRBV5-1, the J call TRBJ2-7; maybe TRBD2 (5 bases). The CDR3 loop spans 14 amino acids. Trimming took off 0 bases at V and 9 bases at J, with 16 bases between the two ends. Germline V gene data show CDR1 as SGHRS and CDR2 as YFSETQ. The CDR3 bases are TGCGCCAGCAGCTTGGCGGGAAAGCGCCTAGGGCAGTACTTC. Encoded protein: CASSLAGKRLGQYF. Looking up the rest from reference TRBV5-1 and TRBJ2-7 gives the full variable domain: KAGVTQTPRYLIKTRGQQVTLSCSPISGHRSVSWYQQTPGQGLQFLFEYFSETQRNKGNFPGRFSGRQFSNSRSEMNVSTLELGDSALYLCASSLAGKRLGQYFGPGTRLTVT.

CDR3 amino acids: CASSEYRRKEVAKNIQYF. CDR3 DNA sequence: TGTGCCAGCAGTGAATATCGACGGAAGGAGGTAGCCAAAAACATTCAGTACTTC. The chain has TRBV25-1 and TRBJ2-4; D may be TRBD2 (5 bases). Germline-derived CDR1 and CDR2 are MGHDK and SYGVNS. CDR3 size: 18 residues. Trimming removed 0 bases at V and 0 bases at J, with 15 bases between.

The chain combines TRBV5-1 with TRBJ2-5; D unresolved. V lost 6 bases to trimming and J lost 1 base, with 7 bases between them. This CDR3 comprises 12 residues. Germline V CDR1 and CDR2: SGHRS, YFSETQ. The DNA of the CDR3 is TGCGCCAGCACTGAGACCCAAGAGACCCAGTACTTC. Translating it yields CASTETQETQYF.

The chain carries TRBV7-9 and TRBJ2-5; D could derive from TRBD1 or TRBD2 (6 bases each). The DNA end is more similar to TRBJ2-7, so the J call may be wrong. Germline V gene sequence: CDR1 SEHNR, CDR2 FQNEAQ (reference sequence). This CDR3 region has 13 residues. CDR3 nucleotide sequence: TGTGCCAGCAGCTCGGGGGCTCCTTACGAGCAGTACTTC. It specifies CASSSGAPYEQYF.

The table lists this clonotype with a count of one. The chain links TRBV5-8 to TRBJ2-5; D remains ambiguous. V was shortened by 0 bases and J by 1 base, with 13 bases between the two germline ends. The germline V gene encodes CDR1 SGHTS and CDR2 YDEGEE. The CDR3 contains 16 residues. The CDR3 DNA is TGTGCCAGCAGCTTGGCCTACGTGGGGATCCAAGAGACCCAGTACTTC. It translates to CASSLAYVGIQETQYF.

The J gene is TRBJ2-1, the V gene TRBV24-1; TRBD1 might be the D (6 bases). This CDR3 has 13 amino acids. Between the trimmed V and J ends, which lost 4 bases and 9 bases, there was a span of 12 bases. Germline loops: CDR1 KGHDR, CDR2 SFDVKD. For the CDR3, the DNA is TGTGCCACCAGTGAAACCCTACAGGGTGAGCAGTTCTTC. Its protein product is CATSETLQGEQFF.

V usage is TRBV29-1 and J usage is TRBJ2-1, with D maybe TRBD2 (5 bases). The CDR3 is 13 residues long. Trimming shortened V by 7 bases and J by 5 bases, and 15 bases separated the two germline ends. CDR1 and CDR2 from the germline V gene are SQVTM and ANQGSEA. The CDR3 is CSASGWTDNEQFF. The CDR3 nucleotides are TGCAGCGCCTCGGGGTGGACCGACAATGAGCAGTTCTTC.

The chain uses TRBV20-1 and TRBJ1-5; no clear D gene. The V gene lost 6 bases and the J gene lost 4 bases, with 16 bases spanning the gap. In germline, CDR1 is DFQATT, CDR2 SNEGSKA (reference sequence). The CDR3 extends over 14 amino acids. The CDR3 loop is CSAHPVGGNQPQHF. The CDR3 DNA is TGCAGTGCCCACCCGGTCGGAGGTAATCAGCCCCAGCATTTT.

This chain connects TRBV28 to TRBJ2-1; 7 bases map to TRBD2. J gave up 5 bases and V 5 bases, and 12 bases lay outside the gene matches. From germline, CDR1 is MDHEN and CDR2 SYDVKM. CDR3 size: 16 residues. In nucleotides, the CDR3 is TGTGCCAGCAGTCCCCGGGGGGACTATTTTAACAATGAGCAGTTCTTC. This sequence encodes CASSPRGDYFNNEQFF.

This rearrangement joins TRBV12-3 or TRBV12-4 to TRBJ1-1; a possible D gene is TRBD1 (5 bases). Between the trimmed V and J ends, which lost 9 bases and 2 bases, there was a span of 16 bases. The CDR3 spans 14 residues. The CDR3 nucleotides are TGTGCCAGACCCTCCGGGGGGTTTAACACTGAAGCTTTCTTT. It is translated as CARPSGGFNTEAFF.

This clonotype was seen a few times. V gene TRBV7-8 combines with J gene TRBJ2-5; D perhaps matches TRBD1 (5 bases). Per the germline V gene, CDR1 is SGHVS and CDR2 is FQNEAQ. There are 16 residues in the CDR3. V lost 4 bases, J lost 1 base, and 16 bases lay in between. The CDR3 nucleotides read TGTGCCAGCAGCTGGGGTTGGGGCGATTCCCAAGAGACCCAGTACTTC. This gives the protein CASSWGWGDSQETQYF.